This TCR beta chain was documented in a study of shared clonotypes between healthy human individuals. The assay was immunoSEQ multiplex PCR, and TCRdb's table has in-frame clones only and misses some. This table has about 230,000 clones, 60% to 80% appearing once. This clonotype was sampled from a man aged 30 to 45 in good health. The sample consisted of memory CD4+ T cells sorted from blood. As to subset: CD45RA-negative fraction.

This CDR3 is CASRSLERGLTEAFF. The CDR3 nucleotides read TGTGCCAGCAGAAGCTTAGAAAGGGGGCTTACTGAAGCTTTCTTT. The V call is TRBV5-6, the J call TRBJ1-1; 7 bases align to TRBD1. V was pared by 5 bases and J by 5 bases, with 12 bases of the junction left unmatched. Germline CDR1 is SGHDT and CDR2 is YYEEEE. The CDR3 length is 15 residues.